This TCR beta chain was obtained from a study of Ad26.COV2.S vaccination and SARS-CoV-2 variants. This CDR3 comprises 13 residues. V lost 4 bases and J lost 4, with 10 bases in between. Germline V gene data show CDR1 as SQVTM and CDR2 as ANQGSEA. The treatment denotes: around 19 received Ad26.COV2.S at low or high dose, single or two shots; roughly five received placebo; per-sample allocation not given. The samples date from day 63 after the first vaccine or placebo injection. This clone was counted only a few times. The assay was immunoSEQ multiplex PCR, and TCRdb's table has in-frame clones only and misses some. The sample lists about 350,000 clones, about 88% occurring once.

This chain links TRBV29-1 with TRBJ2-2; no firm D call. The sequence was collected from a person aged 18-60 years who received the Ad26.COV2.S COVID-19 vaccine or a placebo. The input for sequencing was peripheral blood, taken in a trial of Ad26.COV2.S vaccine versus placebo. CDR3 DNA sequence: TGCAGCGTTGGTGTTTCGGCCACCGGGGAGCTGTTTTTT. The encoded protein is CSVGVSATGELFF.